Each of the 23 T cell receptor beta chains below was sequenced from the same sample in a study of blood T cells in healthy people across ages. Through a sample-barcoded 5' primer and a J-beta primer mix, a second PCR was run for roughly 6 to 12 cycles. TCRdb analysed the 5' RACE reads with MiXCR anew, one entry per CDR3 protein. The sample comprises almost 800,000 distinct CDR3 sequences, 58% of which are singletons, and 22% rests with the top ten. What was sequenced was blood. The source is a man aged 25 to 40 in good health.

This clonotype was observed at least ten times. This rearrangement joins TRBV24-1 to TRBJ2-3; TRBD1 matches 8 bases. J lost 0 bases, V lost 7 bases, and 11 bases had no gene match. Germline V CDR1 and CDR2: KGHDR, SFDVKD. The CDR3 contains 17 residues. The CDR3 DNA follows: TGTGCCACCAGGCCATCCCCGGGACAGGAGAGCACAGATACGCAGTATTTT. It translates to CATRPSPGQESTDTQYF.

This chain's CDR3 is CSERSTEGSYNEQFF. CDR3 in DNA: TGCAGCGAAAGGAGCACCGAAGGCTCCTACAATGAGCAGTTCTTC. This sequence joins TRBV29-1 and TRBJ2-1; no definite D call. Germline loops: CDR1 SQVTM, CDR2 ANQGSEA. The germline V and J ends were trimmed by 7 bases and 0 bases, with 16 bases remaining between them. The length of the CDR3 is 15 residues.

The J gene is TRBJ2-3, the V gene TRBV10-3, with unresolved D. The length of the CDR3 is 14 residues. V lost 0 bases to trimming and J lost 4 bases, with 8 bases between them. Germline CDR1 ENHRY, CDR2 SYGVKD. CDR3 DNA sequence: TGTGCCATCAGTGAGTCGACCAACTCAGATACGCAGTATTTT. Translation gives CAISESTNSDTQYF.

The chain is built from TRBV27 and TRBJ2-3; 8 positions match TRBD2. CDR3 length: 14 amino acids. Germline loops: CDR1 MNHEY, CDR2 SMNVEV (reference sequence). Trimming took 3 bases from V and 5 from J; bases not matched to a gene: 4. The CDR3 spells CASSFGGGLDTQYF. The CDR3 bases are TGTGCCAGCAGTTTCGGCGGGGGGTTAGATACGCAGTATTTT.

This clonotype was observed once. This sequence joins TRBV12-3 or TRBV12-4 and TRBJ1-2, with 7 bases identical to TRBD1. V was pared by 7 bases and J by 8 bases, with 13 bases of the junction left unmatched. The CDR3 loop spans 14 amino acids. CDR3 loop: CASNPFRGAGGYTF. The CDR3 nucleotides are TGTGCCAGCAACCCCTTCAGGGGGGCAGGGGGCTACACCTTC.

The CDR3 DNA sequence: TGTGCCAGCGGGACTAGCGGAAACAATGAGCAGTTCTTC. Its translation: CASGTSGNNEQFF. The chain links TRBV7-2 to TRBJ2-1; 11 bases map to TRBD2. The J segment lost 5 bases and the V segment lost 8 bases, leaving 2 bases of the junction unmatched. The CDR3 loop spans 13 amino acids. From germline, CDR1 is SGHTA and CDR2 FQGNSA.

This chain uses TRBV20-1 with TRBJ2-4, with D possibly TRBD2 on 6 matching bases. The DNA end is more similar to TRBJ2-5, so the J call may be wrong. The CDR3 covers 15 residues. The V gene's germline CDR1 is DFQATT and CDR2 SNEGSKA (reference sequence). This CDR3 is CSAPWAAEGQETQYF. The CDR3 coding sequence is TGCAGTGCTCCTTGGGCAGCGGAGGGACAAGAGACCCAGTACTTC.

The CDR3 protein is CASSEERDNEQYF. CDR3 DNA: TGTGCCAGCAGTGAGGAAAGGGACAATGAGCAGTACTTC. The V gene is TRBV2, the J gene TRBJ2-5; possible D gene TRBD1, 6 bases. CDR1 is SNHLY and CDR2 is FYNNEI in the germline V gene. CDR3 length: 13 amino acids. V was clipped by 3 bases and J by 11 bases, with 16 bases between them.

V usage is TRBV29-1 and J usage is TRBJ2-5; 9 positions match TRBD1. The CDR3 spans 12 residues. Germline CDR1 reads SQVTM; CDR2 reads ANQGSEA. Trimming cost V 2 bases and J 11 bases; bases outside gene matches: 6. CDR3 in DNA: TGCAGCGTTGAACCAGGGACAGGGTCGCAGTACTTC. Its protein product is CSVEPGTGSQYF.

This clonotype was found a few times. The V and J genes are TRBV7-2 and TRBJ2-5; a possible D gene is TRBD2 (5 bases). Judging by the DNA end, TRBJ2-7 fits better; the J call may be wrong. In germline, CDR1 is SGHTA, CDR2 FQGNSA. The CDR3 loop spans 14 amino acids. As DNA, the CDR3 is TGTGCCAGCAGCCCCAACCCCAGCGGCTACGAGCAGTACTTC. This gives the protein CASSPNPSGYEQYF.

This clonotype was seen more than once but under ten times. The chain links TRBV27 to TRBJ2-1; 10 positions agree with TRBD2. Per germline, CDR1 MNHEY and CDR2 SMNVEV (reference sequence). CDR3 length: 15 amino acids. J lost 8 bases, V lost 2 bases, and 6 bases had no gene match. The CDR3 sequence: CASSLSSGGWDEQFF. CDR3 nucleotide sequence: TGTGCCAGCAGTTTAAGTAGCGGGGGGTGGGATGAGCAGTTCTTC.

The chain joins TRBV28 to TRBJ2-3; tentative D call: TRBD2 (6 bases). CDR1 MDHEN and CDR2 SYDVKM come from the germline V gene. CDR3 length equals 14 residues. With 7 bases removed from V and 4 bases from J, the gap between germline ends came to 15 bases. As DNA, the CDR3 is TGTGCCAGCACGGAAGCGGGTAGAGCAGATACGCAGTATTTT. It is translated as CASTEAGRADTQYF.

The V call is TRBV29-1, the J call TRBJ2-4; 12 bases are shared with TRBD2. Gene TRBJ2-7 matches the end of the DNA better, so the J call may be wrong. This CDR3 spans 13 amino acids. CDR1 is SQVTM, CDR2 ANQGSEA, per germline. The CDR3, as DNA: TGCAGCGTTGAAATGACTAGCGGGAGCGAGCAGTACTTC. As protein: CSVEMTSGSEQYF.

This clonotype turned up a few times. The chain has TRBV7-2 and TRBJ1-2, with unresolved D. The V end was cut by 1 base, the J end by 7 bases, with 13 bases between. The CDR3 consists of 14 residues. CDR1 is SGHTA, CDR2 FQGNSA, per germline. CDR3 amino acids: CASSLGGFRAGYTF. The CDR3 DNA is TGTGCCAGCAGCTTAGGGGGTTTTCGTGCTGGCTACACCTTC.

The CDR3 DNA sequence: TGTGCCACCAGAGGGAGCGGGGGGGCTTATGAGCAGTTCTTC. Translating it yields CATRGSGGAYEQFF. The chain has TRBV15 and TRBJ2-1; 10 nucleotides align to TRBD2. Germline V CDR1 and CDR2: LNHNV, YYDKDF (reference sequence). The CDR3 runs to 14 residues. J gave up 8 bases and V 6 bases, and 7 bases lay outside the gene matches.

The CDR3 DNA is TGCAGTGCTACGGGTGCGACCAAAGAGACCCAGTACTTC. It yields the protein CSATGATKETQYF. The genes are TRBV20-1 and TRBJ2-5; D call uncertain. The CDR3 spans 13 residues. V was shortened by 4 bases and J by 3 bases, with 12 bases between the two germline ends. Looked up from germline, CDR1 is DFQATT and CDR2 is SNEGSKA (reference sequence).

The chain has TRBV9 and TRBJ2-7, with TRBD2 matching 7 bases. J lost 3 bases, V lost 0 bases, and 6 bases had no gene match. The CDR3 covers 15 residues. Looked up from germline, CDR1 is SGDLS and CDR2 is YYNGEE. CDR3 coding DNA: TGTGCCAGCAGCGTAGCTGGCGGGAGTGTCTACGAGCAGTACTTC. It translates to CASSVAGGSVYEQYF.

This clonotype was seen only a few times. The chain is built from TRBV6-5 and TRBJ2-7, with 10 bases lining up with TRBD2. The germline V gene has CDR1 MNHEY and CDR2 SVGAGI. V shed 5 bases, J shed 3 bases, and the junction held 4 bases outside the gene matches. This CDR3 is 14 amino acids long. The CDR3 here is CASSGRTSGYEQYF. The CDR3 coding sequence is TGTGCCAGCAGTGGCAGGACTAGCGGCTACGAGCAGTACTTC.

This clonotype showed up many times. V is TRBV20-1 and J is TRBJ2-7; D may be TRBD1 (5 bases). The germline V gene encodes CDR1 DFQATT and CDR2 SNEGSKA (reference sequence). Between the trimmed V and J ends, which lost 3 bases and 5 bases, there was a span of 23 bases. CDR3 length equals 16 residues. DNA of the CDR3: TGCAGTGCTAGGTGGAGACAGTTAGGGTTCGGTGACGAGCAGTACTTC. It specifies CSARWRQLGFGDEQYF.

This clonotype turned up a few times. The genes are TRBV6-2 or TRBV6-3 and TRBJ2-5, with D maybe TRBD2 (5 bases). The germline V gene has CDR1 MNHEY and CDR2 SVGEGT. With 8 bases removed from V and 7 bases from J, the gap between germline ends came to 17 bases. The CDR3 is 13 residues long. The DNA of the CDR3 is TGTGCCAGCGGATTCACTAGTTTGGGGACCCAGTACTTC. Encoded protein: CASGFTSLGTQYF.

J is TRBJ2-1 and V is TRBV4-3; D perhaps matches TRBD2 (6 bases). V lost 6 bases and J 7 bases, leaving 16 bases between the germline ends. The CDR3 totals 14 residues. Germline CDR1 LGHNA, CDR2 YSLEER. Here the CDR3 reads CASSWTILTNEQFF. The DNA for the CDR3 is TGCGCCAGCAGTTGGACTATCCTGACTAATGAGCAGTTCTTC.

The sample holds one count of this clonotype. This sequence joins TRBV6-4 and TRBJ2-1; the D is unclear. With 0 bases removed from V and 9 bases from J, the gap between germline ends came to 9 bases. The germline V gene has CDR1 MRHNA and CDR2 SNTAGT. This CDR3 has 13 residues. This chain's CDR3 is CASSDSIGSEQFF. In DNA form, the CDR3 reads TGTGCCAGCAGTGACTCGATAGGGTCTGAGCAGTTCTTC.

The J gene is TRBJ2-1, the V gene TRBV7-2; D call uncertain. V lost 7 bases and J lost 5, with 12 bases in between. Germline values: CDR1 SGHTA, CDR2 FQGNSA. This CDR3 has 13 amino acids. The CDR3 bases are TGTGCCAGCAATAATTACCGGGACAATGAGCAGTTCTTC. Amino acid sequence: CASNNYRDNEQFF.